Presented here are 30 T cell receptor beta chains from one specimen sequenced in a study of T cells after yellow fever vaccination. TCRdb used MiXCR to reprocess the 5' RACE reads, holding one entry per CDR3 protein. The sample lists about 150,000 distinct CDR3 sequences; 6.6% were seen once. The input for sequencing was CD4+ T cells sorted from PBMCs, taken 10 days after the yellow fever booster vaccination. The receptors stem from a man in his thirties or forties who received the YFV17D yellow fever vaccine.

There are many counts of this clonotype. This chain links TRBV7-9 with TRBJ2-2; D is unresolved. Trimming shortened V by 5 bases and J by 2 bases, and 0 bases separated the two germline ends. Per the germline V gene, CDR1 is SEHNR and CDR2 is FQNEAQ (reference sequence). This CDR3 has 11 amino acids. Here the CDR3 reads CASSNTGELFF. The DNA of the CDR3 is TGTGCCAGCAGCAACACCGGGGAGCTGTTTTTT.

This clonotype was seen many times. The gene calls are TRBV7-2 and TRBJ2-5, with 7 bases fitting TRBD2. Germline CDR1 is SGHTA and CDR2 is FQGNSA. Trimming removed 3 bases from V and 5 bases from J; junction bases left unmatched: 9. The CDR3 length is 15 residues. DNA of the CDR3: TGTGCCAGCAGCTTGGGAGGGCACGCGGTGGAGACCCAGTACTTC. It encodes CASSLGGHAVETQYF.

CDR3 sequence: CASSFGTGSTQGNTIYF. The CDR3 DNA follows: TGTGCCAGCAGTTTCGGGACAGGCTCAACCCAGGGAAACACCATATATTTT. V usage is TRBV12-3 or TRBV12-4 and J usage is TRBJ1-3; 8 bases are a match to TRBD1. The length of the CDR3 is 17 residues. J was trimmed by 4 bases and V by 3 bases; bases with no gene match: 11.

The chain couples TRBV5-1 to TRBJ2-2; D is ambiguous. Trimming pared 0 bases from V and 2 bases from J, leaving 8 bases between. The CDR3 totals 15 residues. CDR1 is SGHRS and CDR2 is YFSETQ in the germline V gene. CDR3 sequence reads: CASSLESPNTGELFF. CDR3 nucleotide sequence: TGCGCCAGCAGCTTGGAGTCTCCAAACACCGGGGAGCTGTTTTTT.

Note on this clonotype: A much larger clone lies one base from this, so it may be a read error. The rearrangement joins TRBV28 to TRBJ2-7; D not certain. Germline loops: CDR1 MDHEN, CDR2 SYDVKM. The CDR3 loop spans 16 amino acids. Trimming removed 2 bases from V and 1 base from J, with 15 bases in between. The CDR3 reads CASSLHIGVGSYEQYF. CDR3 coding DNA: TGTGCCAGCAGTTTACATATTGGGGTGGGGTCCTACGAGCAGTACTTC.

At least ten counts were recorded for this clonotype. The gene calls are TRBV4-2 and TRBJ1-1; 7 positions match TRBD1. The germline CDR1 and CDR2 sequences are LGHNA and YNFKEQ. The CDR3 runs to 16 residues. The J segment lost 1 base and the V segment lost 1 base, leaving 6 bases of the junction unmatched. CDR3 coding DNA: TGTGCCAGCAGCCAAGCATGGACAGGCGCGAACACTGAAGCTTTCTTT. Its translation: CASSQAWTGANTEAFF.

This clonotype came up many times. The chain recombines TRBV5-1 with TRBJ2-3, with D perhaps TRBD1 or TRBD2 (6 bases each). The germline gives CDR1 SGHRS, CDR2 YFSETQ. The length of the CDR3 is 15 residues. Deletions cut 4 bases from V and 4 bases from J, with 16 bases between. The CDR3 loop reads CASSRGQPGADTQYF. CDR3 DNA sequence: TGCGCCAGCAGCCGAGGACAGCCGGGGGCAGATACGCAGTATTTT.

This clonotype was counted many times. The CDR3 spells CASSLSAGLNSPLHF. CDR3 in DNA: TGTGCCAGCAGTTTATCAGCAGGGCTTAATTCACCCCTCCACTTT. This chain links TRBV27 with TRBJ1-6, with D possibly being TRBD1 (5 bases). The germline gives CDR1 MNHEY, CDR2 SMNVEV (reference sequence). V lost 0 bases, J lost 6 bases, and 9 bases lay in between. The CDR3 has 15 amino acids.

This clonotype was recorded at least ten times. The genes are TRBV29-1 and TRBJ1-2; D is unresolved. The length of the CDR3 is 13 residues. With 0 bases removed from V and 0 bases from J, the gap between germline ends came to 5 bases. Germline V gene data show CDR1 as SQVTM and CDR2 as ANQGSEA. This CDR3 reads CSVEDRSNYGYTF. For the CDR3, the DNA is TGCAGCGTTGAAGACAGGTCTAACTATGGCTACACCTTC.

V gene TRBV13 combines with J gene TRBJ2-2, with 8 nucleotides matching TRBD2. V trimming: 4 bases; J trimming: 2 bases; junction bases outside the gene matches: 9. The CDR3 has 17 amino acids. Germline CDR1 is PRHDT and CDR2 is FYEKMQ (reference sequence). Written as DNA, the CDR3 is TGTGCCAGCAGCTCTCTTTCCGGGACTAGAAACACCGGGGAGCTGTTTTTT. This sequence encodes CASSSLSGTRNTGELFF.

Worth noting for this clonotype: This may be a read error: a much more frequent sequence differs by one nucleotide. This chain uses TRBV20-1 with TRBJ1-1, with 12 bases lining up with TRBD1. Germline CDR1 reads DFQATT; CDR2 reads SNEGSKA (reference sequence). This CDR3 contains 15 residues. CDR3 nucleotides: TGCAGTGCTAGATTCTGGGGGACAGGGGGCACTGAAACTTTCTTT. Translation: CSARFWGTGGTETFF.

The sample holds many counts of this clonotype. The rearrangement uses TRBV7-2 and TRBJ2-7; TRBD2 aligns across 7 bases. J lost 4 bases, V lost 6 bases, and 12 bases had no gene match. CDR1 and CDR2 from the germline V gene are SGHTA and FQGNSA. This CDR3 has 15 amino acids. In DNA form, the CDR3 reads TGTGCCAGCAGGCCTAGCGGCAATTCGGTGTACGAGCAGTACTTC. Translated, it gives CASRPSGNSVYEQYF. The complete variable domain, with remaining parts taken from reference TRBV7-2 and TRBJ2-7, reads GAGVSQSPSNKVTEKGKDVELRCDPISGHTALYWYRQSLGQGLEFLIYFQGNSAPDKSGLPSDRFSAERTGGSVSTLTIQRTQQEDSAVYLCASRPSGNSVYEQYFGPGTRLTVT.

This clonotype was counted at least ten times. The V gene is TRBV29-1, the J gene TRBJ2-6; TRBD2 agrees at 7 bases. The CDR3 is made up of 14 amino acids. The germline V gene encodes CDR1 SQVTM and CDR2 ANQGSEA. V lost 2 bases and J lost 2; bases outside the gene matches: 0. The CDR3 DNA reads as TGCAGCGTTGAAAGCGGGGCTGGGGCCAACGTCCTGACTTTC. Translation: CSVESGAGANVLTF.

This clonotype occurred many times. The chain joins TRBV5-1 to TRBJ2-1, with D perhaps TRBD1 (5 bases). This CDR3 has 14 residues. Per the germline V gene, CDR1 is SGHRS and CDR2 is YFSETQ. The ends were cut back, 0 bases at V and 10 bases at J, with 14 bases in the middle. The CDR3 DNA sequence: TGCGCCAGCAGCTTGGGGCGGCAGGGCGGCGAGCAGTTCTTC. This encodes CASSLGRQGGEQFF.

The sample holds a few counts of this clonotype. As DNA, the CDR3 is TGTGCCAGTAGTAAATATCGACTAGCGGGAGGAGTGGAGACCCAGTACTTC. It codes for CASSKYRLAGGVETQYF. The chain combines TRBV19 with TRBJ2-5, with TRBD2 identical over 13 bases. The CDR3 runs to 17 residues. The J segment lost 5 bases and the V segment lost 4 bases, leaving 10 bases of the junction unmatched. Germline assignment: CDR1 LNHDA and CDR2 SQIVND (reference sequence).

The chain has TRBV11-2 and TRBJ2-1, with D perhaps given as TRBD1 or TRBD2 (7 bases each). Germline values: CDR1 SGHAT, CDR2 FQNNGV. V lost 1 base to trimming and J lost 0 bases, with 19 bases between them. The CDR3 is 19 amino acids. The CDR3 nucleotides read TGTGCCAGCAGCTTAGTTGTCCGCAGGGGGGGGAGCTCCTACAATGAGCAGTTCTTC. Amino acids: CASSLVVRRGGSSYNEQFF.

This clonotype was picked up many times. The V gene is TRBV5-5, the J gene TRBJ2-2; possibly TRBD2 for D (6 bases). In germline, CDR1 is SGHKS, CDR2 YYEKEE (reference sequence). Trimming pared 5 bases from V and 1 base from J, leaving 9 bases between. CDR3 size: 14 residues. Here the CDR3 reads CASSQAGNTGELFF. The CDR3 DNA sequence: TGTGCCAGCAGTCAAGCGGGGAACACCGGGGAGCTGTTTTTT.

To note about this clonotype: A much larger clone lies a single base off, so this may be a read error. The chain is built from TRBV6-1 and TRBJ2-7; D call uncertain. This CDR3 is 15 amino acids long. V lost 7 bases and J lost 3, with 19 bases in between. CDR1 MNHNS and CDR2 SASEGT come from the germline V gene. The CDR3 loop is CASTLSSRPLYEQYF. The DNA of the CDR3 is TGTGCCAGCACCCTCTCAAGCAGGCCCCTCTACGAGCAGTACTTC.

This clonotype showed up just a few times. The rearrangement uses TRBV5-4 and TRBJ2-3; the match to TRBD2 covers 8 bases. The CDR3 is made up of 14 amino acids. Germline V gene data show CDR1 as SGHNT and CDR2 as YYREEE (reference sequence). Trimming cost V 7 bases and J 0 bases; bases outside gene matches: 4. The DNA for the CDR3 is TGTGCCAGCCGAAGCGGGGGCAGCACAGATACGCAGTATTTT. This gives the protein CASRSGGSTDTQYF. Using reference TRBV5-4 and TRBJ2-3 for the parts outside the CDR3, the full variable domain is ETGVTQSPTHLIKTRGQQVTLRCSSQSGHNTVSWYQQALGQGPQFIFQYYREEENGRGNFPPRFSGLQFPNYSSELNVNALELDDSALYLCASRSGGSTDTQYFGPGTRLTVL.

The chain joins TRBV7-2 to TRBJ2-5; 7 bases line up with TRBD1. The germline CDR1 and CDR2 sequences are SGHTA and FQGNSA. The V segment lost 5 bases and the J segment 5 bases; nucleotides outside the gene matches: 8. This CDR3 region has 14 residues. The CDR3: CASSPGQQWETQYF. The CDR3 region has the DNA TGTGCCAGCAGCCCGGGACAGCAATGGGAGACCCAGTACTTC. Variable domain in full (rest from reference TRBV7-2 and TRBJ2-5): GAGVSQSPSNKVTEKGKDVELRCDPISGHTALYWYRQSLGQGLEFLIYFQGNSAPDKSGLPSDRFSAERTGGSVSTLTIQRTQQEDSAVYLCASSPGQQWETQYFGPGTRLLVL.

This clonotype was seen at least ten times. The V and J genes are TRBV25-1 and TRBJ2-3, with 8 bases lining up with TRBD2. After removal of 4 bases from V and 1 base from J, the junction contained 4 bases not matched to a gene. CDR1 is MGHDK and CDR2 is SYGVNS in the germline V gene. The CDR3 contains 15 residues. CDR3 coding DNA: TGTGCCAGCAGTGTACTAGCGGAGGGCACAGATACGCAGTATTTT. Residues: CASSVLAEGTDTQYF.

This clonotype was picked up many times. This chain connects TRBV15 to TRBJ2-4; 7 bases line up with TRBD1. Germline CDR1 LNHNV, CDR2 YYDKDF (reference sequence). Trimming cost V 3 bases and J 0 bases; bases outside gene matches: 5. The length of the CDR3 is 16 residues. The CDR3 region is CATSSPTGLAKNIQYF. The CDR3 bases are TGTGCCACCAGCAGCCCGACAGGGCTAGCCAAAAACATTCAGTACTTC.

This clonotype was seen repeatedly, ten times or more. This chain connects TRBV20-1 to TRBJ2-1; 9 nucleotides agree with TRBD2. This CDR3 is built from 14 residues. Germline V CDR1 and CDR2: DFQATT, SNEGSKA (reference sequence). Trimming cost V 3 bases and J 6 bases; bases outside gene matches: 6. CDR3 nucleotides: TGCAGTGCTAGTCTAGCGGGACCAACCAATGAGCAGTTCTTC. This sequence encodes CSASLAGPTNEQFF.

This clonotype has at least ten counts. The V call is TRBV6-2 or TRBV6-3, the J call TRBJ2-7; D might be TRBD2 (6 bases). The CDR3 runs to 14 residues. From germline, CDR1 is MNHEY and CDR2 SVGEGT. With 5 bases removed from V and 0 bases from J, the gap between germline ends came to 11 bases. The CDR3 sequence: CASSVSGFSYEQYF. CDR3 in DNA: TGTGCCAGCAGTGTTAGCGGATTCTCCTACGAGCAGTACTTC.

This clonotype was recorded at least ten times. This sequence joins TRBV5-1 and TRBJ2-1; 14 positions match TRBD2. Germline V gives CDR1 SGHRS, CDR2 YFSETQ. The CDR3 has 16 amino acids. V lost 4 bases, J lost 7 bases, and 7 bases stayed unmatched. The CDR3 DNA is TGCGCCAGCAGCCCGGGGACTAGCGGGAGCTTGAATGAGCAGTTCTTC. Its translation is CASSPGTSGSLNEQFF.

CDR3 in DNA: TGCAGTGCTCGTACAGGCCCAACCGGGGGCTACACCTTC. As protein: CSARTGPTGGYTF. The chain has TRBV20-1 and TRBJ1-2; TRBD1 is a possible D gene (5 bases). V dropped 5 bases and J dropped 8 bases, with 18 bases sitting between them. The CDR3 runs 13 residues. Germline assignment: CDR1 DFQATT and CDR2 SNEGSKA (reference sequence).

This clonotype was seen many times. The chain is built from TRBV20-1 and TRBJ2-3; 9 bases agree with TRBD1. This CDR3 is 15 amino acids long. Per germline, CDR1 DFQATT and CDR2 SNEGSKA (reference sequence). The J segment lost 7 bases and the V segment lost 5 bases, leaving 13 bases of the junction unmatched. CDR3 loop: CSAQKEQGARNTQYF. Written as DNA, the CDR3 is TGCAGTGCTCAGAAAGAACAGGGGGCGCGAAATACGCAGTATTTT.

The chain combines TRBV20-1 with TRBJ2-5; D is unresolved. From germline, CDR1 is DFQATT and CDR2 SNEGSKA (reference sequence). The CDR3 has 12 amino acids. Trimming removed 5 bases from V and 4 bases from J, with 11 bases in between. The DNA for the CDR3 is TGCAGTGCTGCCGACCCCGCAGAGACCCAGTACTTC. It translates to CSAADPAETQYF.

With respect to this clonotype: A much more abundant neighbour one base away suggests this may be a read error. The CDR3: CASSLWTGRNEQYF. CDR3 nucleotide sequence: TGTGCCAGCAGCCTTTGGACAGGGAGGAACGAGCAGTACTTC. The rearrangement links TRBV7-9 to TRBJ2-7; 8 bases line up with TRBD1. Per the germline V gene, CDR1 is SEHNR and CDR2 is FQNEAQ (reference sequence). With 5 bases clipped from V and 5 bases from J, the junction kept 8 bases outside the gene matches. There are 14 residues in the CDR3.

This clonotype was seen many times. This sequence joins TRBV20-1 and TRBJ2-3; 8 nucleotides line up with TRBD2. Germline trimming cut 0 bases from V and 3 bases from J; bases unmatched to any gene: 8. The CDR3 totals 16 residues. CDR1 and CDR2 (germline): DFQATT, SNEGSKA (reference sequence). The chain's CDR3 is CSARDPLAGRTDTQYF. The CDR3 region has the DNA TGCAGTGCTAGAGATCCCTTAGCGGGACGAACAGATACGCAGTATTTT.